The sequence of this TCR beta chain was determined in a study of shared clonotypes between healthy human individuals (dated by TCRdb to the early 2020s). Looking at the study overall: Three men and two women, aged 18 to 49 years, made up the cohort. Between about 0.8 and 9 billion PBMCs per donor were obtained by leukapheresis. Blood TCR repertoires of roughly five healthy adults were deeply sequenced to estimate repertoire size and the extent of clonotype sharing between individuals. For each donor, CD4 naive and CD4 memory were each given three plates, CD8 naive was given two plates, and CD8 memory was given one plate. Different laboratories and diverse techniques were used to prepare libraries and sequence TCR repertoires, to increase sequencing depth and limit assay-specific biases. Broader findings and caveats from the paper: About 5% of naive CD4, 3.5% of naive CD8, around 2.3% of memory CD4, and about 0.4% of memory CD8 clonotypes were shared across several donors. Only blood was sampled, and tissue TCR repertoires likely differ from those in blood. Higher generation probabilities were observed for clonotypes shared by all four sorted-subset donors than for non-shared clonotypes. Naive subsets generally had larger estimated clonotype richness than memory subsets. Based on pairwise subsampling, the degree of clonotype sharing among donors was expected to be affected by sequencing depth. Incomplete sequencing was indicated by rarefaction of sorted-subset datasets, despite the large sequencing depth. The genetic and exposure-history diversity represented was limited by the small number of donors.

Using the deep immunoSEQ assay, multiplex PCR amplified TCR CDR3 regions from genomic DNA. Genomic DNA extracted from each cell subset was distributed evenly over all wells of several immunoSEQ 96-well plates, and each plate served as one replicate. For sorted subsets, around 200 ng genomic DNA, equal to 30,000 to 35,000 T cell genomes, was loaded into each replicate PCR. Purified libraries were measured with a Qubit 3.0 fluorometer, size-checked on a Bioanalyzer 2100, and measured again with the KAPA Library Quantification kit. Every immunoSEQ 96-well plate was sequenced on a separate single-read 150-cycle Illumina NextSeq 550 flow cell. As for the authors' bioinformatics: Because only junctional sequences without quality scores were contained in the immunoSEQ output, filtering matching that applied to full-length reads could not be performed. Sequences were annotated with PyIR, a Python wrapper for IgBLAST v1.9, and V/J genes and CDR3 were assigned using IMGT germline references. Reads were filtered out if the reads had weak V/J assignments (E-value above 1e-6), no CDR3, stop codons, out-of-frame junctions, or ambiguous translated residues. V3J clonotypes were defined as sequences sharing an identical inferred V gene, J gene, and CDR3 amino acid sequence. Percentage overlap between repertoires was computed as shared unique clonotypes divided by the size of the smaller repertoire. RTK rarefaction, the Chao1 estimator, and Recon v2.1 estimates of unobserved clonotypes were used to assess repertoire richness. For all TCRbeta clonotypes obtained by the gDNA method from four donors, generation probabilities were computed with OLGA. TCRdb provides this immuneACCESS table in a form limited to in-frame rearrangements. Some clones are lacking; in checked studies, under half of them reflect an unresolved V gene, and why the rest are absent is not known. That table gives V, J and clone size, and the DNA gave D and trimming. This sample has approximately 840,000 clones in its table, and roughly 96% of those were observed once. Roughly 0.23% of the sample is taken by the ten largest.

The CDR3 covers 14 residues, taking in both the cysteine and the phenylalanine. The only DNA kept is the CDR3, 42 bases in frame from the first base. Per the germline V gene (reference sequence), SEHNR is the CDR1 and FQNEAQ is the CDR2. Clipping removes 1 base from V and 6 bases from J, with 4 as the unmatched junction base count. As regards this clone: Its binding antigen is unknown. The sample holds no much larger clone one base away, and base qualities are not on file.

CD8 naive samples were CD45RO-negative cells positively selected for CCR7, giving a CD45RA+CCR7+ population that excluded TemRA cells. Healthy HIV-negative adults with no recently reported acute infections or vaccinations were included as donors. Every donor was a Caucasian adult living in Nashville, Tennessee, USA. Blood was collected by leukapheresis, and PBMCs were isolated by Ficoll-Histopaque density gradient centrifugation and then cryopreserved in liquid nitrogen vapor phase. Analytical flow cytometry was used to check the purity and quantity of every magnetically sorted T cell population. Genomic DNA was isolated from each sorted fraction and quantified by UV absorbance on a Nanodrop 2000c.

Recombination connected TRBV7-9 to TRBJ2-7, with TRBD2 matching 9 junction bases. The receptor comes from a man younger than 40 in good health. Sequencing was done on a sample of naive CD8+ T cells sorted from blood. The cell subset or site label corresponds to: CD45RA+CCR7+. The CDR3 region reads CASSLVREGGEQYF. The sequence in DNA is TGTGCCAGCAGCTTAGTGCGGGAGGGCGGCGAGCAGTACTTC.